A single sample is the source of the 21 T cell receptor beta chains below, sequenced in a study of blood T cell repertoires in COVID-19. Here immunoSEQ multiplex PCR was the method, and the copy in TCRdb shows in-frame clones only, minus some. This sample has roughly 75,000 clones, with 86% found just once. The material sequenced was peripheral blood. These receptors were collected from an elderly man with COVID-19, enrolled during active disease.

This chain uses TRBV4-2 with TRBJ2-1, with D perhaps TRBD1 (6 bases). V was trimmed by 3 bases and J by 1 base, leaving 19 bases between them. The CDR3 is made up of 18 amino acids. The germline V gene has CDR1 LGHNA and CDR2 YNFKEQ. The DNA for the CDR3 is TGTGCCAGCAGCCACCTGGGGGCCGGGGTTGGGTCCTACAATGAGCAGTTCTTC. It codes for CASSHLGAGVGSYNEQFF.

The V gene is TRBV5-1, the J gene TRBJ1-6; TRBD1 agrees at 7 bases. The CDR3 runs to 15 residues. The ends lost 3 bases at V and 5 bases at J; junction bases unmatched: 5. From germline, CDR1 is SGHRS and CDR2 YFSETQ. The CDR3 protein is CASSYMGQNNSPLHF. CDR3 sequence (DNA): TGCGCCAGCAGCTACATGGGACAGAATAATTCACCCCTCCACTTT.

The chain couples TRBV10-2 to TRBJ1-1; a possible D gene is TRBD1 (6 bases). Deletions cut 6 bases from V and 6 bases from J, with 20 bases between. The CDR3 is made up of 15 amino acids. Germline V gene data show CDR1 as WSHSY and CDR2 as SAAADI. This CDR3 is CASSRGGLGRAEAFF. CDR3 in DNA: TGCGCCAGCAGCCGTGGGGGCTTAGGACGGGCTGAAGCTTTCTTT.

The chain uses TRBV15 and TRBJ1-3; the D gene is possibly TRBD1 (6 bases). Germline CDR1 reads LNHNV; CDR2 reads YYDKDF (reference sequence). The CDR3 is 16 amino acids. V was pared by 2 bases and J by 0 bases, with 11 bases between. The CDR3 nucleotides read TGTGCCACCAGCAGACCCCCGGGACACTCTGGAAACACCATATATTTT. Translating it yields CATSRPPGHSGNTIYF.

The V gene is TRBV5-1, the J gene TRBJ1-1; the D gene is possibly TRBD1 (5 bases). Germline loops: CDR1 SGHRS, CDR2 YFSETQ. The CDR3 runs to 16 residues. The germline V and J ends were trimmed by 2 bases and 4 bases, with 18 bases remaining between them. CDR3: CASSFTNPGESTEAFF. In DNA form, the CDR3 reads TGCGCCAGCAGCTTTACTAACCCGGGGGAAAGCACTGAAGCTTTCTTT.

The rearrangement joins TRBV19 to TRBJ1-3; a weak D match, TRBD1 (6 bases). V dropped 4 bases and J dropped 2 bases, with 9 bases sitting between them. CDR3 size: 14 residues. The germline CDR1 and CDR2 sequences are LNHDA and SQIVND (reference sequence). The CDR3: CASSNRETGNTIYF. DNA of the CDR3: TGTGCCAGTAGTAACAGGGAAACTGGAAACACCATATATTTT. Full variable domain (rest looked up from reference TRBV19 and TRBJ1-3): DGGITQSPKYLFRKEGQNVTLSCEQNLNHDAMYWYRQDPGQGLRLIYYSQIVNDFQKGDIAEGYSVSREKKESFPLTVTSAQKNPTAFYLCASSNRETGNTIYFGEGSWLTVV.

This chain joins TRBV6-5 and TRBJ1-1; D is unclear. Germline CDR1 and CDR2: MNHEY and SVGAGI. The CDR3 is 14 amino acids. Between the trimmed V and J ends, which lost 9 bases and 1 base, there was a span of 15 bases. CDR3: CASTPSGGNTEAFF. The CDR3 coding sequence is TGTGCCAGTACCCCCTCCGGCGGGAACACTGAAGCTTTCTTT.

J is TRBJ1-1 and V is TRBV2, with a possible D match to TRBD1 (6 bases). Germline assignment: CDR1 SNHLY and CDR2 FYNNEI. The CDR3 consists of 15 residues. Trimming stripped 10 bases from V and 0 bases from J, with 18 bases between. The CDR3 loop is CATTVTGHMNTEAFF. CDR3 sequence (DNA): TGTGCCACCACAGTAACAGGGCACATGAACACTGAAGCTTTCTTT.

The chain joins TRBV5-4 to TRBJ2-2; 8 bases line up with TRBD1. V gave up 0 bases and J gave up 9 bases; unmatched junction bases: 7. The CDR3 consists of 15 residues. Looked up from germline, CDR1 is SGHNT and CDR2 is YYREEE (reference sequence). DNA for the CDR3: TGTGCCAGCAGCTTGGGGACAGGGAGAGCGAGGGAGCTGTTTTTT. It yields the protein CASSLGTGRARELFF.

The CDR3 loop reads CASSLPDRVSQPQHF. CDR3 coding DNA: TGTGCCAGCAGTTTGCCGGACAGGGTTAGTCAGCCCCAGCATTTT. This rearrangement joins TRBV28 to TRBJ1-5; 8 bases match TRBD1. V shed 3 bases and J 6 bases; nucleotides not matched to a gene: 7. The CDR3 covers 15 residues. Germline V gene data show CDR1 as MDHEN and CDR2 as SYDVKM.

In its sample, this clone was seen a few times. The chain combines TRBV2 with TRBJ2-2, with D possibly matching TRBD1 (5 bases). Germline V gene lookup returns CDR1 SNHLY and CDR2 FYNNEI. V shed 3 bases and J shed 2 bases, with 10 bases lying between them. This CDR3 spans 15 amino acids. The CDR3 loop is CASSEWTPNTGELFF. The CDR3 bases are TGTGCCAGCAGTGAGTGGACACCCAACACCGGGGAGCTGTTTTTT. Based on the CDR3 plus reference TRBV2 and TRBJ2-2, the full variable domain is EPEVTQTPSHQVTQMGQEVILRCVPISNHLYFYWYRQILGQKVEFLVSFYNNEISEKSEIFDDQFSVERPDGSNFTLKIRSTKLEDSAMYFCASSEWTPNTGELFFGEGSRLTVL.

The count of this clone is one. The chain combines TRBV11-2 with TRBJ2-5; a possible D gene is TRBD1 (6 bases). Trimming removed 6 bases from V and 3 bases from J, with 20 bases in between. Per germline, CDR1 SGHAT and CDR2 FQNNGV. The CDR3 consists of 16 residues. The CDR3 here is CASSSAGTGIEETQYF. CDR3 bases: TGTGCCAGCAGTAGTGCCGGCACAGGGATCGAAGAGACCCAGTACTTC.

The chain couples TRBV5-4 to TRBJ1-5; unclear D gene. CDR3 size: 16 residues. Germline CDR1 is SGHNT and CDR2 is YYREEE (reference sequence). V shed 0 bases and J shed 4 bases, with 14 bases lying between them. CDR3 protein: CASSLGGGEENQPQHF. The CDR3 coding sequence is TGTGCCAGCAGCTTGGGTGGCGGGGAAGAGAATCAGCCCCAGCATTTT.

The CDR3 sequence is CASSQQAHTGLPGQRDYEQYF. CDR3 nucleotides: TGTGCCAGCAGCCAGCAAGCGCACACCGGCCTGCCGGGACAGAGGGACTACGAGCAGTACTTC. The chain recombines TRBV4-2 with TRBJ2-7; 7 bases match TRBD1. V trimming: 3 bases; J trimming: 3 bases; junction bases outside the gene matches: 26. This CDR3 spans 21 amino acids. CDR1 is LGHNA and CDR2 is YNFKEQ in the germline V gene.

The chain carries TRBV20-1 and TRBJ1-4; D call uncertain. The germline gives CDR1 DFQATT, CDR2 SNEGSKA (reference sequence). V gave up 4 bases and J gave up 4 bases, with 4 bases separating them. This CDR3 contains 11 residues. CDR3 nucleotides: TGCAGTGCTATCCGTAATGAAAAACTGTTTTTT. It specifies CSAIRNEKLFF.

J is TRBJ2-5 and V is TRBV5-1; D perhaps matches TRBD1 (6 bases). The CDR3 spans 14 residues. V lost 7 bases to trimming and J lost 1 base, with 14 bases between them. Germline-derived CDR1 and CDR2 are SGHRS and YFSETQ. The CDR3 loop reads CASGYRVSQETQYF. DNA for the CDR3: TGCGCCAGCGGATACAGGGTTTCCCAAGAGACCCAGTACTTC.

The V call is TRBV14, the J call TRBJ2-7; 8 nucleotides match TRBD1. The V and J ends lost 3 bases and 0 bases, in that order; junction bases with no gene match: 10. The CDR3 covers 17 residues. From germline, CDR1 is SGHDN and CDR2 FVKESK. The CDR3 spells CASSQIPGQAFSYEQYF. In DNA, the CDR3 is TGTGCCAGCAGCCAGATTCCGGGACAGGCGTTCTCCTACGAGCAGTACTTC.

J is TRBJ1-2 and V is TRBV7-2; D gene uncertain. The CDR3 spans 15 residues. V was clipped by 1 base and J by 4 bases, with 13 bases between them. Germline assignment: CDR1 SGHTA and CDR2 FQGNSA. The CDR3 loop reads CASSLVVDSSYGYTF. The CDR3 DNA sequence: TGTGCCAGCAGCTTAGTTGTAGATTCCTCCTATGGCTACACCTTC.

The count of this clone is one. CDR3 residues: CASSEGTGYQPQHF. The CDR3 nucleotides are TGTGCCAGCAGCGAAGGGACAGGGTATCAGCCCCAGCATTTT. The chain employs TRBV9 and TRBJ1-5, with 9 bases fitting TRBD1. With 3 bases clipped from V and 5 bases from J, the junction kept 3 bases outside the gene matches. The germline V gene has CDR1 SGDLS and CDR2 YYNGEE. This CDR3 contains 14 residues.

CDR3 in amino acids: CASRGDYGYTF. CDR3 sequence (DNA): TGTGCCAGCAGGGGAGACTATGGCTACACCTTC. V gene TRBV27 combines with J gene TRBJ1-2; no clear D gene. This CDR3 contains 11 residues. Germline assignment: CDR1 MNHEY and CDR2 SMNVEV (reference sequence). With 6 bases removed from V and 3 bases from J, the gap between germline ends came to 5 bases.

This chain uses TRBV6-5 with TRBJ2-1; 8 bases fit TRBD2. The J segment lost 7 bases and the V segment lost 0 bases, leaving 2 bases of the junction unmatched. This CDR3 spans 14 amino acids. The germline CDR1 and CDR2 sequences are MNHEY and SVGAGI. Here the CDR3 DNA reads TGTGCCAGCAGTTACTCGCGCGGGGGGAATGAGCAGTTCTTC. Its protein is CASSYSRGGNEQFF.